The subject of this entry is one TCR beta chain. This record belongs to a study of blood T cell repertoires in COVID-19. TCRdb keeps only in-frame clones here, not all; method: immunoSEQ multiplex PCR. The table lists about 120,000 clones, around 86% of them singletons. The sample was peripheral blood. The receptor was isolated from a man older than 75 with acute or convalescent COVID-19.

The CDR3, as DNA: TGTGCCAGCAGCTTACACAGGGGTGGCACTGAAGCTTTCTTT. It codes for CASSLHRGGTEAFF. V is TRBV7-2 and J is TRBJ1-1, with 7 bases lining up with TRBD1. The germline CDR1 and CDR2 sequences are SGHTA and FQGNSA. J lost 4 bases, V lost 2 bases, and 4 bases had no gene match. This CDR3 comprises 14 residues.